Below are 11 T cell receptor beta chains sequenced from a single sample in a study of OX40 agonist ivuxolimab in advanced cancers. Repertoires were generated with immunoSEQ multiplex PCR, while TCRdb's copy carries only in-frame clones and drops some. The data contain some 100,000 clones, 80% to 90% of them singletons. The source material was CD4+ or CD8+ T cells sorted from blood, sampled in a trial of the OX40 agonist ivuxolimab. The source of these receptors is an adult with an advanced solid tumor such as melanoma, head and neck, liver or kidney cancer.

The chain couples TRBV5-4 to TRBJ1-2; the D gene is possibly TRBD1 (5 bases). The V gene lost 4 bases and the J gene lost 8 bases, with 21 bases spanning the gap. The CDR3 runs 15 residues. Germline V gives CDR1 SGHNT, CDR2 YYREEE (reference sequence). CDR3 residues: CASSGTRGGSGGYTF. DNA of the CDR3: TGTGCCAGCAGCGGGACGAGGGGCGGTTCAGGCGGCTACACCTTC.

The chain combines TRBV5-4 with TRBJ1-4; 10 nucleotides line up with TRBD1. V shed 4 bases, J shed 7 bases, and the junction held 7 bases outside the gene matches. CDR3 length equals 15 residues. Germline CDR1 reads SGHNT; CDR2 reads YYREEE (reference sequence). The CDR3 bases are TGTGCCAGCAGCGACGGGACAGGGGTATCTGAAAAACTGTTTTTT. The encoded protein is CASSDGTGVSEKLFF.

The gene calls are TRBV2 and TRBJ1-2; 8 positions agree with TRBD1. V lost 3 bases to trimming and J lost 10 bases; unmatched junction nucleotides: 7. CDR1 is SNHLY and CDR2 is FYNNEI in the germline V gene. The CDR3 is 13 amino acids. CDR3 nucleotides: TGTGCCAGCAGTGACAGGGACAGGAGTTTCTACACCTTC. Its translation is CASSDRDRSFYTF. Drawing the rest from reference TRBV2 and TRBJ1-2, the complete variable domain is EPEVTQTPSHQVTQMGQEVILRCVPISNHLYFYWYRQILGQKVEFLVSFYNNEISEKSEIFDDQFSVERPDGSNFTLKIRSTKLEDSAMYFCASSDRDRSFYTFGSGTRLTVV.

The chain links TRBV5-6 to TRBJ2-2, with a weak D call TRBD2 (6 bases). V was clipped by 0 bases and J by 0 bases, with 9 bases between them. The CDR3 has 16 amino acids. The germline CDR1 and CDR2 sequences are SGHDT and YYEEEE. Written as DNA, the CDR3 is TGTGCCAGCAGCTTGGGACCGGGGGCGAACACCGGGGAGCTGTTTTTT. This gives the protein CASSLGPGANTGELFF.

The rearrangement joins TRBV6-1 to TRBJ1-2; the D gene is possibly TRBD1 (5 bases). Trimming shortened V by 3 bases and J by 8 bases, and 13 bases separated the two germline ends. Germline values: CDR1 MNHNS, CDR2 SASEGT. This CDR3 has 13 amino acids. Here the CDR3 reads CASSDIGTGGYTF. The DNA for the CDR3 is TGTGCCAGCAGTGATATCGGGACCGGGGGCTACACCTTC.

The J gene is TRBJ1-6, the V gene TRBV30; 12 bases fit TRBD1. In germline, CDR1 is GTSNPN, CDR2 SVGIG (reference sequence). The V and J ends lost 3 bases and 6 bases, in that order; junction bases with no gene match: 3. The CDR3 spans 15 residues. The CDR3 sequence is CAWRGQGAGNSPLHF. As DNA, the CDR3 is TGTGCCTGGAGGGGACAGGGGGCAGGTAATTCACCCCTCCACTTT.

This clone was seen once. This chain links TRBV5-4 with TRBJ2-3, with D perhaps matching TRBD1 (6 bases). CDR1 and CDR2 from the germline V gene are SGHNT and YYREEE (reference sequence). Trimming pared 4 bases from V and 1 base from J, leaving 16 bases between. The CDR3 runs 16 residues. The CDR3, as DNA: TGTGCCAGCAGCCCCATCCCACAGGGTGGCACAGATACGCAGTATTTT. This sequence encodes CASSPIPQGGTDTQYF.

The rearrangement joins TRBV4-1 to TRBJ1-2, with 9 bases identical to TRBD1. CDR3 length: 17 amino acids. V was pared by 5 bases and J by 4 bases, with 14 bases of the junction left unmatched. Germline-derived CDR1 and CDR2 are MGHRA and YSYEKL. The CDR3 spells CASSGGDRVRRGYGYTF. In DNA, the CDR3 is TGCGCCAGCAGCGGGGGGGACAGGGTCCGTCGAGGCTATGGCTACACCTTC.

The chain carries TRBV14 and TRBJ1-1; unclear D gene. The V gene's germline CDR1 is SGHDN and CDR2 FVKESK. The CDR3 runs to 15 residues. Trimming pared 1 base from V and 6 bases from J, leaving 15 bases between. The CDR3 spells CASSQARLTDAEAFF. CDR3 nucleotides: TGTGCCAGCAGCCAAGCGAGACTTACTGACGCTGAAGCTTTCTTT. Full variable domain (missing parts from reference TRBV14 and TRBJ1-1): EAGVTQFPSHSVIEKGQTVTLRCDPISGHDNLYWYRRVMGKEIKFLLHFVKESKQDESGMPNNRFLAERTGGTYSTLKVQPAELEDSGVYFCASSQARLTDAEAFFGQGTRLTVV.

This sequence joins TRBV28 and TRBJ1-5; D is perhaps TRBD1 (6 bases). Trimming stripped 6 bases from V and 6 bases from J, with 18 bases between. This CDR3 region has 15 residues. Germline values: CDR1 MDHEN, CDR2 SYDVKM. The CDR3 DNA reads TGTGCCAGCAGATCATCAGGGGCGGGTAGTCAGCCCCAGCATTTT. Encoded protein: CASRSSGAGSQPQHF.

This chain joins TRBV19 and TRBJ2-1, with D possibly called TRBD1 or TRBD2 (5 bases each). Per germline, CDR1 LNHDA and CDR2 SQIVND (reference sequence). This CDR3 has 15 residues. V was trimmed by 2 bases and J by 0 bases, leaving 8 bases between them. The CDR3 loop reads CASSISGGSYNEQFF. DNA for the CDR3: TGTGCCAGTAGTATATCTGGGGGCTCCTACAATGAGCAGTTCTTC.